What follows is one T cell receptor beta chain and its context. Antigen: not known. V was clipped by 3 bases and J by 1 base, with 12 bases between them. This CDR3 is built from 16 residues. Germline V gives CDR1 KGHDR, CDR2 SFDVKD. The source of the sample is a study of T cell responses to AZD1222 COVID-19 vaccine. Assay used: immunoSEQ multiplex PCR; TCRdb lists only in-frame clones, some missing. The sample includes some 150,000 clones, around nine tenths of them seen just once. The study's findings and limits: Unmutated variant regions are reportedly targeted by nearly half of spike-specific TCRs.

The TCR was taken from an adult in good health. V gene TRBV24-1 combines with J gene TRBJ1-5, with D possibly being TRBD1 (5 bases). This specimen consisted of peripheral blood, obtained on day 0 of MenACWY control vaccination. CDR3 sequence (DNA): TGTGCCACCAGTGATCCCGACGGGGGAAGCAATCAGCCCCAGCATTTT. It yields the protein CATSDPDGGSNQPQHF.